This T cell receptor beta chain was documented in a study of blood T cell repertoires in COVID-19. The wider study: COVID-19 samples, acute and convalescent, were from the United States, Italy and Spain. PBMCs, B-cell-depleted T cells, or T cells provided the cDNA or gDNA that made up the material.

Trimming pared 5 bases from V and 7 bases from J, leaving 15 bases between. The length of the CDR3 is 14 residues. Germline V gene sequence: CDR1 SEHNR, CDR2 FQNEAQ (reference sequence). As originally analysed: Amplification from reference gene primers served as the basis for estimated nucleated cell counts. Assay used: immunoSEQ multiplex PCR; TCRdb lists only in-frame clones, some missing. V and J calls and clone size come straight from that table; D and trimming were deduced from the DNA. This sample has approximately 50,000 clones, with roughly 89% found just once. This receptor was identified in an elderly man with active or convalescent COVID-19. Sequencing was done on a sample of peripheral blood. The rearrangement uses TRBV7-9 and TRBJ1-5; D perhaps matches TRBD1 (6 bases). The CDR3 DNA follows: TGTGCCAGCAGCCCGTCAGGGGTGGGCCAGCCCCAGCATTTT. Its protein is CASSPSGVGQPQHF.